One and the same sample provided the 23 T cell receptor beta chains below, sequenced in a study of Graves' ophthalmopathy and Graves' hyperthyroidism. Amplification from RNA transcripts yielded the TCR beta CDR3 regions. The authors performed first-round RT-PCR with HTBI primers and then a second-round multiplex PCR. TCRdb reprocessed the multiplex PCR reads with MiXCR, giving one entry per CDR3 protein. The sample holds 660,000 or so distinct CDR3 sequences; about 40% are singletons and the top ten take around 3%. Sequenced material: peripheral blood. The receptors were sampled from an adult man with Graves' ophthalmopathy.

The chain recombines TRBV7-8 with TRBJ1-2, with TRBD1 matching over 8 bases. J gave up 0 bases and V 1 base, and 1 base lay outside the gene matches. CDR3 length equals 15 residues. Germline CDR1 and CDR2: SGHVS and FQNEAQ. The CDR3, as DNA: TGTGCCAGCAGCTTAGAGACAGGGGCTAACTATGGCTACACCTTC. Its translation: CASSLETGANYGYTF.

The chain is built from TRBV9 and TRBJ2-5, with 13 bases fitting TRBD2. There are 16 residues in the CDR3. The ends lost 4 bases at V and 5 bases at J; junction bases unmatched: 8. Germline V CDR1 and CDR2: SGDLS, YYNGEE. The chain's CDR3 is CASSHGTSGVEETQYF. CDR3 DNA sequence: TGTGCCAGCAGCCACGGGACTAGCGGGGTCGAGGAGACCCAGTACTTC. Variable domain in full (rest from reference TRBV9 and TRBJ2-5): DSGVTQTPKHLITATGQRVTLRCSPRSGDLSVYWYQQSLDQGLQFLIQYYNGEERAKGNILERFSAQQFPDLHSELNLSSLELGDSALYFCASSHGTSGVEETQYFGPGTRLLVL.

This chain uses TRBV29-1 with TRBJ1-2; tentative D call: TRBD1 (5 bases). Germline V gene lookup returns CDR1 SQVTM and CDR2 ANQGSEA. This CDR3 is 13 amino acids long. Trimming took 2 bases from V and 4 from J, leaving 11 bases between them. The CDR3 is CSVERGWGYGYTF. In DNA form, the CDR3 reads TGCAGCGTTGAAAGGGGATGGGGCTATGGCTACACCTTC.

The table lists this clonotype with many counts. This chain joins TRBV9 and TRBJ1-6; D gene uncertain. From germline, CDR1 is SGDLS and CDR2 YYNGEE. This CDR3 contains 15 residues. Trimming took 3 bases from V and 5 from J, leaving 12 bases between them. The CDR3 DNA reads TGTGCCAGCAGCGGCCCGGGGAGGAATAATTCACCCCTCCACTTT. This codes for CASSGPGRNNSPLHF.

Worth noting for this clonotype: One junction end disagrees with the germline gene, perhaps due to a read error. This chain connects TRBV11-2 to TRBJ1-4, with TRBD1 identical over 8 bases. CDR1 is SGHAT and CDR2 is FQNNGV in the germline V gene. The CDR3 sequence is 16 residues long. The CDR3 DNA is TGCGCCAGCAGCCAAGGAATCCCGGGACAGGCTGAAAAACTGTTTTTT. This translates into CASSQGIPGQAEKLFF. The whole variable domain, remainder taken from reference TRBV11-2 and TRBJ1-4, is EAGVAQSPRYKIIEKRQSVAFWCNPISGHATLYWYQQILGQGPKLLIQFQNNGVVDDSQLPKDRFSAERLKGVDSTLKIQPAKLEDSAVYLCASSQGIPGQAEKLFFGSGTQLSVL.

The chain's CDR3 is CASSHGYGSEAFF. CDR3 sequence (DNA): TGTGCCAGCAGCCACGGGTATGGAAGTGAAGCTTTCTTT. V usage is TRBV7-9 and J usage is TRBJ1-1, with D unresolved. V lost 5 bases to trimming and J lost 7 bases, with 14 bases between them. The CDR3 runs to 13 residues. From germline, CDR1 is SEHNR and CDR2 FQNEAQ (reference sequence).

The J gene is TRBJ2-7, the V gene TRBV25-1; maybe TRBD1 (6 bases). Trimming removed 8 bases at V and 2 bases at J, with 16 bases between. The CDR3 runs 14 residues. Germline CDR1 is MGHDK and CDR2 is SYGVNS. CDR3 residues: CASGDTGAAYEQYF. CDR3 nucleotides: TGTGCCAGCGGGGACACCGGGGCAGCCTACGAGCAGTACTTC.

The J gene is TRBJ2-1, the V gene TRBV2, with a tentative D call TRBD2 (7 bases). CDR3 length: 13 residues. Trimming removed 7 bases from V and 5 bases from J, with 12 bases in between. Germline lookup yields CDR1 SNHLY and CDR2 FYNNEI. The CDR3 region has the DNA TGTGCCAGCATACAGGGAGGGCACAATGAGCAGTTCTTC. Its translation is CASIQGGHNEQFF.

This clonotype appeared many times. V is TRBV10-3 and J is TRBJ1-5; TRBD1 aligns across 7 bases. The CDR3 contains 16 residues. J was trimmed by 3 bases and V by 10 bases; bases with no gene match: 15. Germline V CDR1 and CDR2: ENHRY, SYGVKD. Here the CDR3 DNA reads TGTGCCAGCATTGACATTACAGACAGGGTCAATCAGCCCCAGCATTTT. Amino acids: CASIDITDRVNQPQHF.

The chain recombines TRBV2 with TRBJ1-2, with D possibly being TRBD1 (5 bases). With 4 bases removed from V and 0 bases from J, the gap between germline ends came to 12 bases. Germline V gene sequence: CDR1 SNHLY, CDR2 FYNNEI. CDR3 length: 15 amino acids. The CDR3 coding sequence is TGTGCCAGCAGTGGGTTGGGGGTGACTAACTATGGCTACACCTTC. Its translation: CASSGLGVTNYGYTF.

In the case of this clonotype: The germline gene is not matched at one end of the junction; a read error may be the cause. The chain joins TRBV10-3 to TRBJ2-2, with TRBD1 matching 7 bases. CDR1 is ENHRY, CDR2 SYGVKD, per germline. The CDR3 runs to 15 residues. Here the CDR3 reads CASSYDRVNTGELFF. CDR3 DNA sequence: TGTGCCAGCAGTTACGACAGGGTAAACACCGGGGAGCTGTTTTTT.

As for this clonotype: A clone one base away is much larger, so this may be a read error. The chain employs TRBV11-2 and TRBJ1-6, with unresolved D. Trimming stripped 0 bases from V and 9 bases from J, with 9 bases between. The germline V gene encodes CDR1 SGHAT and CDR2 FQNNGV. The CDR3 is made up of 14 amino acids. The CDR3 sequence: CASSLDGPGSPLHF. Written as DNA, the CDR3 is TGTGCCAGCAGCTTAGATGGCCCAGGTTCACCCCTCCACTTT.

In this sample, this clonotype turned up many times. The chain is built from TRBV29-1 and TRBJ1-3; D not certain. Germline loops: CDR1 SQVTM, CDR2 ANQGSEA. V lost 4 bases to trimming and J lost 0 bases, with 13 bases between them. CDR3 length equals 15 residues. The CDR3 sequence: CSVGTSYGSGNTIYF. DNA of the CDR3: TGCAGCGTTGGGACGTCTTATGGCTCTGGAAACACCATATATTTT.

J is TRBJ1-6 and V is TRBV6-5; D is perhaps TRBD1 (5 bases). Germline V CDR1 and CDR2: MNHEY, SVGAGI. The CDR3 has 15 residues. Deletions cut 2 bases from V and 4 bases from J, with 9 bases between. The CDR3 DNA reads TGTGCCAGCAGTTACAGGGGAAAATATAATTCACCCCTCCACTTT. Translation gives CASSYRGKYNSPLHF.

The chain uses TRBV29-1 and TRBJ2-5; 8 bases are shared with TRBD1. The CDR3 length is 14 residues. V shed 5 bases, J shed 5 bases, and the junction held 10 bases outside the gene matches. Per germline, CDR1 SQVTM and CDR2 ANQGSEA. CDR3 protein: CSVREQGAQETQYF. CDR3 nucleotide sequence: TGCAGCGTTCGCGAGCAGGGGGCGCAGGAGACCCAGTACTTC.

The V call is TRBV19, the J call TRBJ2-7; 8 bases are a match to TRBD2. The CDR3 contains 14 residues. Germline values: CDR1 LNHDA, CDR2 SQIVND (reference sequence). V shed 5 bases, J shed 5 bases, and the junction held 8 bases outside the gene matches. CDR3 DNA: TGTGCCAGTAGTTCTTTGCGGGAGGAACACGAGCAGTACTTC. It yields the protein CASSSLREEHEQYF. Drawing the rest from reference TRBV19 and TRBJ2-7, the complete variable domain is DGGITQSPKYLFRKEGQNVTLSCEQNLNHDAMYWYRQDPGQGLRLIYYSQIVNDFQKGDIAEGYSVSREKKESFPLTVTSAQKNPTAFYLCASSSLREEHEQYFGPGTRLTVT.

This clonotype has just a few counts. The chain carries TRBV3-1 and TRBJ1-5; the D gene is possibly TRBD1 (5 bases). The CDR3 is made up of 14 amino acids. Germline V gene sequence: CDR1 LGHDT, CDR2 YNNKEL (reference sequence). Between the trimmed V and J ends, which lost 0 bases and 8 bases, there was a span of 11 bases. CDR3 in amino acids: CASSQEGGTEPQHF. The CDR3 bases are TGTGCCAGCAGCCAAGAGGGGGGGACGGAGCCCCAGCATTTT.

This clonotype appeared many times. This chain joins TRBV19 and TRBJ1-5; D is undetermined. The CDR3 runs to 17 residues. Germline CDR1 and CDR2: LNHDA and SQIVND (reference sequence). V lost 6 bases and J lost 0, with 18 bases in between. The CDR3 DNA is TGTGCCAGTAGCAGCTATCCCCGTTTCTATAGCAATCAGCCCCAGCATTTT. It codes for CASSSYPRFYSNQPQHF.

The CDR3 DNA follows: TGCAGCAGTTACGACAGGGGTAGGGAGACCCAGTACTTC. It codes for CSSYDRGRETQYF. The chain carries TRBV29-1 and TRBJ2-5, with 8 bases matching TRBD1. V lost 8 bases and J lost 5; bases outside the gene matches: 10. CDR3 length: 13 amino acids. The germline gives CDR1 SQVTM, CDR2 ANQGSEA. Full variable domain (rest looked up from reference TRBV29-1 and TRBJ2-5): SAVISQKPSRDICQRGTSLTIQCQVDSQVTMMFWYRQQPGQSLTLIATANQGSEATYESGFVIDKFPISRPNLTFSTLTVSNMSPEDSSIYLCSSYDRGRETQYFGPGTRLLVL.

This clonotype occurred many times. CDR3 nucleotides: TGTGCCAGTAGTTCCCTGGGCCTCCGGGGGAACACTGAAGCTTTCTTT. This encodes CASSSLGLRGNTEAFF. The rearrangement joins TRBV19 to TRBJ1-1; D call uncertain. The germline V gene has CDR1 LNHDA and CDR2 SQIVND (reference sequence). The ends were cut back, 5 bases at V and 1 base at J, with 17 bases in the middle. CDR3 size: 16 residues.

There are a few counts of this clonotype. This chain joins TRBV20-1 and TRBJ1-2; D remains ambiguous. Germline CDR1 is DFQATT and CDR2 is SNEGSKA (reference sequence). This CDR3 has 13 amino acids. Trimming cost V 0 bases and J 5 bases, with 10 bases left between them. The DNA for the CDR3 is TGCAGTGCTAGAGATCTGGAGAATTATGGCTACACCTTC. This encodes CSARDLENYGYTF.

Note on this clonotype: A read error may account for a junction end that differs from germline. The chain joins TRBV10-3 to TRBJ1-5; TRBD1 agrees at 11 bases. CDR1 and CDR2 from the germline V gene are ENHRY and SYGVKD. This CDR3 spans 16 amino acids. The CDR3 loop is CASSYLDRGQGQPQHF. In nucleotides, the CDR3 is TGTGCCAGCAGTTACTTGGACAGGGGGCAAGGGCAGCCCCAGCATTTT.

Regarding this clonotype: A clone one base away is much larger, so this may be a read error. The chain joins TRBV10-3 to TRBJ2-5, with 11 positions matching TRBD1. CDR1 and CDR2 from the germline V gene are ENHRY and SYGVKD. This CDR3 contains 17 residues. The CDR3 DNA is TGTGCCAGCAGTTACTCGCTACCTGGGACAGGGGGAGAGACCCAGTACTTC. It specifies CASSYSLPGTGGETQYF.